This T cell receptor (beta chain) comes out of a study of blood T cells in healthy people across ages. At the level of the study: Roughly one uniquely barcoded beta molecule per two T cells was captured. The study, taken as a whole, reports: It was held that the diversity estimates obtained from one million T cells were underestimates.

Ten milliliters of peripheral blood were drawn from each donor into EDTA-treated tubes. As for this clonotype: The antigen remains undetermined.

Trimming removed 3 bases at V and 2 bases at J, with 14 bases between. Per germline, CDR1 MNHEY and CDR2 SMNVEV (reference sequence). This CDR3 contains 15 residues. Using a J-beta primer mix together with a sample-barcoded 5' primer, a second PCR was run for roughly 7 to 12 cycles. TCRdb ran MiXCR on the 5' RACE reads and lists one entry per CDR3 protein. Here the sample spans about 1.5 million distinct CDR3 sequences, roughly 40% being singletons. This receptor was obtained from a woman between 18 and 29 years old in good health. The chain recombines TRBV27 with TRBJ2-7; weak D call: TRBD1 (6 bases). Specimen: blood. The CDR3 nucleotides are TGTGCCAGCAGTTTCGGGACACACTTTCCCTACGAGCAGTACTTC. The encoded protein is CASSFGTHFPYEQYF.